This passage covers 15 T cell receptor beta chains from one sample sequenced in a study of blood T cell repertoires in COVID-19 (dated by TCRdb to 2019 to 2021). Library generation was performed with the immunoSEQ multiplex PCR assay. The table comes from immuneACCESS by way of TCRdb, which keeps in-frame sequences with V and J called. Part of the clones is missing from these tables; in studies checked, under half for an unresolved V gene and the rest for unknown reasons. This sample holds 150,000 to 200,000 clones; 85% were observed only once. 2.5% to 4% of the sample is held by the ten biggest clonotypes. Sequencing was done on a sample of peripheral blood. Receptor source: a human donor with acute or convalescent COVID-19. The donor label of this sample is uncertain.

The rearrangement uses TRBV20-1 and TRBJ1-5; no reliable D call. V lost 0 bases and J 11 bases, leaving 8 bases between the germline ends. This CDR3 region has 11 residues. Germline V gives CDR1 DFQATT, CDR2 SNEGSKA (reference sequence). CDR3 bases: TGCAGTGCTAGAGACACAATTTCCCAGCATTTT. It codes for CSARDTISQHF.

V usage is TRBV24-1 and J usage is TRBJ1-5, with 9 bases that match TRBD1. V gave up 12 bases and J gave up 6 bases; unmatched junction bases: 8. The CDR3 has 13 residues. Germline V gives CDR1 KGHDR, CDR2 SFDVKD. CDR3 residues: CAAGQGGSQPQHF. CDR3 sequence (DNA): TGTGCCGCGGGACAGGGTGGGAGTCAGCCCCAGCATTTT.

The V and J genes are TRBV6-6 and TRBJ1-5; D perhaps matches TRBD1 (6 bases). V lost 7 bases and J 2 bases, leaving 6 bases between the germline ends. Germline values: CDR1 MNHNY, CDR2 SVGAGI (reference sequence). The CDR3 has 12 amino acids. The CDR3 bases are TGTGCCAGCAAGGGGGGCAATCAGCCCCAGCATTTT. Translation: CASKGGNQPQHF.

This clone was counted once. The V gene is TRBV2, the J gene TRBJ1-5, with D maybe TRBD1 (5 bases). Germline lookup yields CDR1 SNHLY and CDR2 FYNNEI. V was cut by 6 bases and J by 2 bases, with 14 bases left in between. This CDR3 spans 15 amino acids. The CDR3 protein is CASRGEGMGNQPQHF. The CDR3 coding sequence is TGTGCCAGCAGGGGGGAGGGTATGGGCAATCAGCCCCAGCATTTT.

This clone has a handful of counts. The chain is built from TRBV27 and TRBJ2-2; 9 bases are shared with TRBD2. CDR3 size: 15 residues. Germline assignment: CDR1 MNHEY and CDR2 SMNVEV (reference sequence). V was clipped by 5 bases and J by 8 bases; unmatched bases: 9. The CDR3, as DNA: TGTGCCAGCAGTGTGGGACTAGCCAGGCTAGGGGAGCTGTTTTTT. Its protein product is CASSVGLARLGELFF.

The V and J genes are TRBV6-2 or TRBV6-3 and TRBJ1-1, with D unresolved. The V and J ends lost 5 bases and 5 bases respectively, with 15 bases between them. The germline V gene encodes CDR1 MNHEY and CDR2 SVGEGT. This CDR3 contains 14 residues. CDR3 amino acids: CASSRILLATEAFF. The CDR3 coding sequence is TGTGCCAGCAGTCGGATATTACTAGCTACTGAAGCTTTCTTT.

This clone turned up a few times. The chain joins TRBV2 to TRBJ1-5; D is possibly TRBD1 (5 bases). V gave up 10 bases and J gave up 4 bases, with 14 bases separating them. Germline values: CDR1 SNHLY, CDR2 FYNNEI. The CDR3 covers 13 residues. The chain's CDR3 is CATSGLGNQPQHF. CDR3 bases: TGTGCCACCTCAGGGCTGGGTAATCAGCCCCAGCATTTT.

The chain recombines TRBV9 with TRBJ1-6; D is uncertain. Germline loops: CDR1 SGDLS, CDR2 YYNGEE. The CDR3 runs to 13 residues. Trimming took 0 bases from V and 7 from J, leaving 5 bases between them. The CDR3 nucleotides are TGTGCCAGCAGCGTAGGTGAGAATTCACCCCTCCACTTT. This gives the protein CASSVGENSPLHF.

V is TRBV18 and J is TRBJ1-3; D perhaps matches TRBD1 (6 bases). The V end was cut by 6 bases, the J end by 1 base, with 16 bases between. The CDR3 is made up of 16 amino acids. Per germline, CDR1 KGHSH and CDR2 LQKENI. This CDR3 reads CASSLSGRGSGNTIYF. CDR3 nucleotide sequence: TGTGCCAGCTCCCTATCCGGGAGGGGGTCTGGAAACACCATATATTTT.

The V gene is TRBV2, the J gene TRBJ1-4, with TRBD1 matching 8 bases. The junction had 4 bases not matched to a gene; V was cut back by 8 bases and J by 5 bases. The CDR3 is 13 residues long. Looked up from germline, CDR1 is SNHLY and CDR2 is FYNNEI. CDR3 region: CASRTGQNEKLFF. CDR3 DNA sequence: TGTGCCAGCCGGACAGGGCAGAATGAAAAACTGTTTTTT.

The chain employs TRBV18 and TRBJ2-5; D is undetermined. This CDR3 region has 14 residues. Germline CDR1 KGHSH, CDR2 LQKENI. V dropped 0 bases and J dropped 2 bases, with 7 bases sitting between them. The CDR3 DNA is TGTGCCAGCTCACCACCGGAGCCTCAAGAGACCCAGTACTTC. Translation gives CASSPPEPQETQYF.

The chain has TRBV28 and TRBJ1-5; D gene ambiguous. CDR1 and CDR2 from the germline V gene are MDHEN and SYDVKM. The CDR3 has 15 residues. V was trimmed by 6 bases and J by 4 bases, leaving 16 bases between them. The DNA of the CDR3 is TGTGCCAGCAGCCCTCCTCCGGGAGAAAATCAGCCCCAGCATTTT. Its protein is CASSPPPGENQPQHF.

The V and J genes are TRBV28 and TRBJ1-2, with TRBD1 matching 7 bases. The ends lost 4 bases at V and 7 bases at J; junction bases unmatched: 3. The CDR3 has 12 residues. CDR1 is MDHEN, CDR2 SYDVKM, per germline. In DNA form, the CDR3 reads TGTGCCAGCAGTTGGACAGGCGGTGGCTACACCTTC. Its translation is CASSWTGGGYTF.

This sequence joins TRBV4-1 and TRBJ2-2; 12 bases are a match to TRBD2. Germline lookup yields CDR1 MGHRA and CDR2 YSYEKL. The CDR3 has 17 residues. V was pared by 3 bases and J by 3 bases, with 5 bases of the junction left unmatched. The CDR3 sequence: CASSQRRTSGDTGELFF. CDR3 DNA sequence: TGCGCCAGCAGCCAGAGGCGGACTAGCGGGGACACCGGGGAGCTGTTTTTT.

With respect to this clone: Other DNA variants within this sample encode the same CDR3. V is TRBV4-2 and J is TRBJ2-3, with 11 positions matching TRBD2. Germline V gives CDR1 LGHNA, CDR2 YNFKEQ. V lost 3 bases, J lost 1 base, and 3 bases stayed unmatched. CDR3 length equals 16 residues. For the CDR3, the DNA is TGTGCCAGCAGCCAGGAACTAGCGGGGGGCACAGATACGCAGTATTTT. Its protein product is CASSQELAGGTDTQYF.